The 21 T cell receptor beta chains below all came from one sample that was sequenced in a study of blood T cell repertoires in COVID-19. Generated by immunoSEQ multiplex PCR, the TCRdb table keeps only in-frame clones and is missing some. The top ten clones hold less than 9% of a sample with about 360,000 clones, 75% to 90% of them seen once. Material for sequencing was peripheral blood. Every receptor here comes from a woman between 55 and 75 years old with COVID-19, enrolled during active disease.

CDR3 DNA: TGTGCCAGCAGTGAAAGCGAAGGAGGGAGTCCCAATCAGCCCCAGCATTTT. Residues: CASSESEGGSPNQPQHF. This sequence joins TRBV2 and TRBJ1-5; D uncertain. Germline V gene data show CDR1 as SNHLY and CDR2 as FYNNEI. Between the trimmed V and J ends, which lost 2 bases and 3 bases, there was a span of 17 bases. The CDR3 consists of 17 residues. Combining the CDR3 with reference TRBV2 and TRBJ1-5 gives the whole variable domain EPEVTQTPSHQVTQMGQEVILRCVPISNHLYFYWYRQILGQKVEFLVSFYNNEISEKSEIFDDQFSVERPDGSNFTLKIRSTKLEDSAMYFCASSESEGGSPNQPQHFGDGTRLSIL.

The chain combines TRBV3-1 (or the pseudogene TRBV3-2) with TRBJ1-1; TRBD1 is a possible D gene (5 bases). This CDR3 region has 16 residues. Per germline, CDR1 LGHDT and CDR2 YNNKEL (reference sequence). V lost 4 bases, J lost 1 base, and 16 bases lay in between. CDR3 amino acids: CASSPSVGAWNTEAFF. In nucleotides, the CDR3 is TGTGCCAGCAGCCCGAGTGTAGGGGCTTGGAACACTGAAGCTTTCTTT.

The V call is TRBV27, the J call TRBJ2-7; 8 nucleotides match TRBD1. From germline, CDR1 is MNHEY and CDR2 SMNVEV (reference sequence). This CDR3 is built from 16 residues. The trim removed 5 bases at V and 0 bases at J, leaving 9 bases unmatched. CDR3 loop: CASSPAQQGDSYEQYF. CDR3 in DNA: TGTGCCAGCAGTCCCGCCCAACAGGGGGACTCCTACGAGCAGTACTTC.

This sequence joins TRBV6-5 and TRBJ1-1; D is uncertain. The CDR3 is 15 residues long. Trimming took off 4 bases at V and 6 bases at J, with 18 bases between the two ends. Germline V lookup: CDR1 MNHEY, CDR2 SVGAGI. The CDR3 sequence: CASSSTLGWSAEAFF. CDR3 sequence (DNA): TGTGCCAGCAGTTCCACCCTAGGTTGGTCCGCTGAAGCTTTCTTT.

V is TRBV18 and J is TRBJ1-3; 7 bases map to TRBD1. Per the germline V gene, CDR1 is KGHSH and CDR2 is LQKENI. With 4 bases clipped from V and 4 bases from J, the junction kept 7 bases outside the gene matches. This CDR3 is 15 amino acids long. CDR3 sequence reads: CASSQSTGPGNTIYF. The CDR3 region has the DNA TGTGCCAGCTCACAATCGACAGGGCCCGGAAACACCATATATTTT.

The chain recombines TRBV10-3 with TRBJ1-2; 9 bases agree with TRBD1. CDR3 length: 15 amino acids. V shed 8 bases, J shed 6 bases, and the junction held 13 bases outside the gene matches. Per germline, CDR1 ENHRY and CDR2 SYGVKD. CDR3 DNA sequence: TGTGCCATCTCTGAGGAACAGGGGGCGCGGAATGGCTACACCTTC. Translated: CAISEEQGARNGYTF.

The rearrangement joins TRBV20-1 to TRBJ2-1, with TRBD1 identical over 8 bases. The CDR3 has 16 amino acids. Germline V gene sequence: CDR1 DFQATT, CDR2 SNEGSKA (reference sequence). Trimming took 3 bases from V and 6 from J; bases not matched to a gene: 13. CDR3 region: CSASFYRQGASNEQFF. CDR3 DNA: TGCAGTGCTAGTTTCTATAGGCAGGGGGCTAGCAATGAGCAGTTCTTC.

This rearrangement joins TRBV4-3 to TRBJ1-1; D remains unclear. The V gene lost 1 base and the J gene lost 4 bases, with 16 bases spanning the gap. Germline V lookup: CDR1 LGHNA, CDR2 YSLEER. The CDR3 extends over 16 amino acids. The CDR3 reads CASSQVHGSSGTEAFF. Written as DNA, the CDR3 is TGCGCCAGCAGCCAAGTACATGGGAGCTCGGGCACTGAAGCTTTCTTT.

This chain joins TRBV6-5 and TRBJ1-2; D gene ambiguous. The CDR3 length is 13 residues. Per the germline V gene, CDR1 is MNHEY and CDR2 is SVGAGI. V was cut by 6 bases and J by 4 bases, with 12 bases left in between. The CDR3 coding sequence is TGTGCCAGCAGATCCCCGGGTTTCTATGGCTACACCTTC. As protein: CASRSPGFYGYTF.

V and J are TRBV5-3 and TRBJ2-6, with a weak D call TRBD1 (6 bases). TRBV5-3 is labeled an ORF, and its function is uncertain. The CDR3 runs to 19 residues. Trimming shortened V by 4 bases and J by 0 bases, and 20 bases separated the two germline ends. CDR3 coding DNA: TGTGCCAGAAGCAGGCCCCACCAGGGGATTGGCTCTGGGGCCAACGTCCTGACTTTC. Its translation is CARSRPHQGIGSGANVLTF.

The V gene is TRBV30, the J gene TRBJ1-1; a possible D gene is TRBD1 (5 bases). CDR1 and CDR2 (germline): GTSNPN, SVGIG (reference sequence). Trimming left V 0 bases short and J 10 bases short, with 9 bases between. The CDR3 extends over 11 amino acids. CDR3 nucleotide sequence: TGTGCCTGGAGTGTACGGGGGGGAGCTTTCTTT. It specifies CAWSVRGGAFF.

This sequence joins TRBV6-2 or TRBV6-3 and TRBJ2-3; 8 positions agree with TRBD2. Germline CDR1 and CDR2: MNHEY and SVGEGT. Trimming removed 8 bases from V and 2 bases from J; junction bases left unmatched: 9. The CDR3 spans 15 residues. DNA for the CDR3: TGTGCCAGCGGCCGAGGCGGGGGGACCACAGATACGCAGTATTTT. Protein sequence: CASGRGGGTTDTQYF.

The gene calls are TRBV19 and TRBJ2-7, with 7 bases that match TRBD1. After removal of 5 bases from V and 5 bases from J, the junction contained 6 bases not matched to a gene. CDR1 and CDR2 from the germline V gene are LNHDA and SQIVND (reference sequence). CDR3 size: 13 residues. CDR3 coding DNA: TGTGCCAGTAGTCTTAGGACAGGCGACGAGCAGTACTTC. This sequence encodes CASSLRTGDEQYF.

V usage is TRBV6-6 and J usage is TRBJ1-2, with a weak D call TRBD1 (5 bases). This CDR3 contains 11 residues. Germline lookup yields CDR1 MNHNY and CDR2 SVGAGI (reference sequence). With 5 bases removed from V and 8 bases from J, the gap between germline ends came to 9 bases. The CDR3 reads CASSTGRGYTF. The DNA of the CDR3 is TGTGCCAGCAGTACAGGTCGGGGCTACACCTTC.

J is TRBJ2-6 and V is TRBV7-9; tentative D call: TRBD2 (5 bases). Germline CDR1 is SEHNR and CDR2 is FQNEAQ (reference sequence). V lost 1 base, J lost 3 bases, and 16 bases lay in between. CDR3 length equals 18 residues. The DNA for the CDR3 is TGTGCCAGCAGCTTAGTGATGGTGTCGGGAAGTGGGGCCAACGTCCTGACTTTC. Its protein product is CASSLVMVSGSGANVLTF.

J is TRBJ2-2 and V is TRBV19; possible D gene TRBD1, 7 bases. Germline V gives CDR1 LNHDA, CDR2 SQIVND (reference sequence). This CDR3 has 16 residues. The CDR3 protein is CAANQGGARYTGELFF. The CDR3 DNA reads TGTGCTGCAAATCAGGGGGGCGCTCGGTACACCGGGGAGCTGTTTTTT.

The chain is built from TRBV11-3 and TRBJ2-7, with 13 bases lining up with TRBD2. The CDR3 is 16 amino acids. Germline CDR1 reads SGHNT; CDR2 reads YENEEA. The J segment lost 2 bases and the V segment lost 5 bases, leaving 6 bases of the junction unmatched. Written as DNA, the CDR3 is TGTGCCAGCAGCCAAGGACTAGCGGGGGTGACCTACGAGCAGTACTTC. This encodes CASSQGLAGVTYEQYF. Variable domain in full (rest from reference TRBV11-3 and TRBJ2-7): EAGVVQSPRYKIIEKKQPVAFWCNPISGHNTLYWYLQNLGQGPELLIRYENEEAVDDSQLPKDRFSAERLKGVDSTLKIQPAELGDSAVYLCASSQGLAGVTYEQYFGPGTRLTVT.

CDR3 in DNA: TGTGCTAGTGGTTTGGTACTAAGTAGTACAGATACGCAGTATTTT. Encoded protein: CASGLVLSSTDTQYF. The chain joins TRBV12-5 to TRBJ2-3; D not certain. Germline lookup yields CDR1 LGHNT and CDR2 FRNRAP. Trimming removed 0 bases at V and 3 bases at J, with 10 bases between. This CDR3 comprises 15 residues. Together with reference TRBV12-5 and TRBJ2-3, the CDR3 gives the full variable domain: DARVTQTPRHKVTEMGQEVTMRCQPILGHNTVFWYRQTMMQGLELLAYFRNRAPLDDSGMPKDRFSAEMPDATLATLKIQPSEPRDSAVYFCASGLVLSSTDTQYFGPGTRLTVL.

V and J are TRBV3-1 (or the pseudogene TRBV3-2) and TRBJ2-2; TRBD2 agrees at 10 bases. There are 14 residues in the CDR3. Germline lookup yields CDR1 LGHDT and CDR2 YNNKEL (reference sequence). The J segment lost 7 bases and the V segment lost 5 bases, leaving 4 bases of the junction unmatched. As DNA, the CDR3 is TGTGCCAGCAGCTTTCGGACTAGCGGCGGGGAGCTGTTTTTT. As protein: CASSFRTSGGELFF.

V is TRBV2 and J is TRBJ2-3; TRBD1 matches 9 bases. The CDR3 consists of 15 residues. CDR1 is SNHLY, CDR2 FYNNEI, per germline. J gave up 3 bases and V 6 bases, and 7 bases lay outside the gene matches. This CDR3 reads CASRSTGGGTDTQYF. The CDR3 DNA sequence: TGTGCCAGCAGATCAACAGGGGGCGGAACAGATACGCAGTATTTT.

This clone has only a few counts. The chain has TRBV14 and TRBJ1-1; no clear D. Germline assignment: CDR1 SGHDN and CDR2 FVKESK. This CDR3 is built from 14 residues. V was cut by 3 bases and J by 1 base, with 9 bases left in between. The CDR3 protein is CASSQSGTNTEAFF. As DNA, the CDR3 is TGTGCCAGCAGCCAGTCGGGTACGAACACTGAAGCTTTCTTT.